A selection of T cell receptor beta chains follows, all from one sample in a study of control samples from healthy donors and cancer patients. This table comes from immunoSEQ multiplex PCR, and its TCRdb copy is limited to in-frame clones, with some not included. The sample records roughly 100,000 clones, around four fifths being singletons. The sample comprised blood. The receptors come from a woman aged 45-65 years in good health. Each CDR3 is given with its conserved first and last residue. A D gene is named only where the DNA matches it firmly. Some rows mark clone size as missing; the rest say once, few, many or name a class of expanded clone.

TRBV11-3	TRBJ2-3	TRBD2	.	CASSLGRGSDTQYF	TGTGCCAGCAGCTTAGGGCGGGGGAGCGATACGCAGTATTTT
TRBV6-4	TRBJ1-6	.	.	CASSDSTNSPLHF	TGTGCCAGCAGTGACTCGACAAATTCACCCCTCCACTTT
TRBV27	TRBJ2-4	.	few	CASSSRTLAKNIQYF	TGTGCCAGCAGTTCCCGGACGCTAGCCAAAAACATTCAGTACTTC
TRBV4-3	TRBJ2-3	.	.	CASSQAGGGGDTQYF	TGCGCCAGCAGCCAAGCAGGGGGAGGTGGAGATACGCAGTATTTT
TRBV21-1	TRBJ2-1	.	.	CASRGGQGVVNEQFF	TGTGCCAGCAGAGGGGGACAGGGAGTGGTCAATGAGCAGTTCTTC
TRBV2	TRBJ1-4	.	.	CASSRVQNEKLFF	TGTGCCAGCAGCAGGGTTCAAAATGAAAAACTGTTTTTT
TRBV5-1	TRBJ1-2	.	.	CASSLEDSIRYTF	TGCGCCAGCAGCTTGGAAGACTCTATCCGCTACACCTTC
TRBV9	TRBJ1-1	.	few	CASSARGRNEAFF	TGTGCCAGCAGCGCCCGGGGGAGGAATGAAGCTTTCTTT
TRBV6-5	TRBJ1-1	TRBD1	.	CASRSTGTGNTEAFF	TGTGCCAGCAGGTCAACCGGGACAGGGAACACTGAAGCTTTCTTT
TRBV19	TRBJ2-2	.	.	CASSIGGANTGELFF	TGTGCCAGTAGTATAGGGGGAGCTAACACCGGGGAGCTGTTTTTT
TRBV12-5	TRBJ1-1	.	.	CASGYEPPRTEAFF	TGTGCTAGTGGTTACGAGCCCCCCAGGACTGAAGCTTTCTTT
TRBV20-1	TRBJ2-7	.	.	CSAGRTSEQYF	TGCAGTGCTGGTCGGACGAGCGAGCAGTACTTC
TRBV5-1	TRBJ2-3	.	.	CASSPMIGGSTDTQYF	TGCGCCAGCAGCCCAATGATCGGGGGAAGCACAGATACGCAGTATTTT
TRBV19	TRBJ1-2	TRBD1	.	CASSISRESGQIASNYGYTF	TGTGCCAGTAGTATATCGCGAGAGTCGGGACAGATAGCTTCTAACTATGGCTACACCTTC
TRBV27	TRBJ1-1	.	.	CASSLLAENTEAFF	TGTGCCAGCAGTTTATTGGCCGAGAACACTGAAGCTTTCTTT
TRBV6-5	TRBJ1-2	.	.	CASRQPPPNYGYTF	TGTGCCAGCAGGCAGCCTCCTCCTAACTATGGCTACACCTTC
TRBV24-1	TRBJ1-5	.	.	CATSSGVQPQHF	TGTGCCACCAGTTCAGGTGTCCAGCCCCAGCATTTT
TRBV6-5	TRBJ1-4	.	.	CASRQRQINEKLFF	TGTGCCAGCAGGCAACGACAGATTAATGAAAAACTGTTTTTT
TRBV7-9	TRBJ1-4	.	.	CASSLVAQGGEKLFF	TGTGCCAGCAGCTTAGTCGCTCAGGGTGGTGAAAAACTGTTTTTT
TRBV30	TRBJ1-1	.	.	CAWSDGGYTEAFF	TGTGCCTGGAGTGATGGGGGTTACACTGAAGCTTTCTTT
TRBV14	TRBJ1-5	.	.	CASSPHSNQPQHF	TGTGCCAGCAGCCCCCACAGCAATCAGCCCCAGCATTTT
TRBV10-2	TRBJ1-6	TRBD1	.	CASSDGQGGLSPLHF	TGCGCCAGCAGTGACGGACAGGGCGGGCTCTCACCCCTCCACTTT
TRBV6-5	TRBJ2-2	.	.	CASTPTQAGELFF	TGTGCCAGCACCCCTACCCAGGCCGGGGAGCTGTTTTTT
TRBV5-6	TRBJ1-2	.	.	CASSPVSAGAIDGYTF	TGTGCCAGCAGCCCCGTTTCGGCAGGGGCCATCGATGGCTACACCTTC
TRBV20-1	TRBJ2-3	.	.	CSASVLPGDTQYF	TGCAGTGCTAGTGTCCTACCGGGGGATACGCAGTATTTT
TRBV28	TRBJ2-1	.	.	CASRGGDRQFF	TGTGCCAGCAGGGGGGGGGACAGACAGTTCTTC
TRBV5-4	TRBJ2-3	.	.	CASSGWTVTDTQYF	TGTGCCAGCAGCGGATGGACGGTAACAGATACGCAGTATTTT
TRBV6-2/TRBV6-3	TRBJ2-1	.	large	CASSSSSYNEQFF	TGTGCCAGCAGCTCGAGCTCCTACAATGAGCAGTTCTTC
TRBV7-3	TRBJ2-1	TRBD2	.	CASSLAGGYNEQFF	TGTGCCAGCAGCTTAGCGGGGGGTTACAATGAGCAGTTCTTC
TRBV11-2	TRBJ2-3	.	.	CASSLNSLGTDTQYF	TGTGCCAGCAGCTTAAACTCCTTGGGCACAGATACGCAGTATTTT
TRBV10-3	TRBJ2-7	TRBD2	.	CAISSGTSGYEQYF	TGTGCCATCAGTTCCGGGACTAGCGGCTACGAGCAGTACTTC
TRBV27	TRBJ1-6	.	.	CASSPGTSVNSPLHF	TGTGCCAGCAGTCCCGGGACATCCGTCAATTCACCCCTCCACTTT
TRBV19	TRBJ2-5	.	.	CASSNHPSGASVETQYF	TGTGCCAGTAGTAATCACCCGTCGGGGGCTTCAGTCGAGACCCAGTACTTC
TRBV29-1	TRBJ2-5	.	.	CSVATGRGETQYF	TGCAGCGTTGCTACGGGGCGCGGGGAGACCCAGTACTTC
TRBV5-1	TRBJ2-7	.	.	CASSPSASAVRTYEQYF	TGCGCCAGCAGCCCCTCGGCTAGCGCCGTTCGAACCTACGAGCAGTACTTC
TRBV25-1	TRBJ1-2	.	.	CASSGAVLYGYTF	TGTGCCAGCAGCGGGGCCGTTCTCTATGGCTACACCTTC
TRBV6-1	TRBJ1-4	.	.	CASSDGRGEKLFF	TGTGCCAGCAGTGACGGAAGGGGGGAAAAACTGTTTTTT
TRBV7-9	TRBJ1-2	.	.	CASSPSGGPGGYTF	TGTGCCAGCAGCCCGTCCGGGGGCCCAGGTGGCTACACCTTC
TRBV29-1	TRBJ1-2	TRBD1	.	CSAEGGRGQESGYTF	TGCAGCGCCGAAGGCGGTAGGGGGCAAGAAAGTGGCTACACCTTC
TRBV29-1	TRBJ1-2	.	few	CSVDRDGGYGYTF	TGCAGCGTTGATAGGGATGGTGGCTATGGCTACACCTTC